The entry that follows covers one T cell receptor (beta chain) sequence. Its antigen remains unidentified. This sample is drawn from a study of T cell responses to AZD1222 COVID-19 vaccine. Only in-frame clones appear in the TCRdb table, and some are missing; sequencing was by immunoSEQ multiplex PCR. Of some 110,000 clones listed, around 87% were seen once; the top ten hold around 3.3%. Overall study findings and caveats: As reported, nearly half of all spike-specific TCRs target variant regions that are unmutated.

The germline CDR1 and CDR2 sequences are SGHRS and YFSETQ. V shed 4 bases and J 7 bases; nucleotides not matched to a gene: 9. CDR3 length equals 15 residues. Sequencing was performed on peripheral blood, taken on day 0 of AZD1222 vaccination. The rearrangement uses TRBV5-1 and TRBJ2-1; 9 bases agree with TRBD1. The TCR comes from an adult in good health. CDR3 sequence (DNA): TGCGCCAGCAGCCTCACAGGGGGCGAACTAAATGAGCAGTTCTTC. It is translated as CASSLTGGELNEQFF.